This section outlines one TCR beta chain sequence together with its context. Its antigen specificity is not known. From each donor, a roughly 2.3 ml peripheral blood sample was collected into PAXgene tubes and stored at -80 degrees C. Without any T cell sorting, total RNA was extracted from whole blood using the PAXgene blood miRNA kit on an automated QIAcube. Peripheral blood from monozygotic twin pairs, either concordant or discordant for inflammatory bowel disease, underwent deep TCRalpha and TCRbeta repertoire profiling that used unique molecular barcoding. Smoking habits were recorded for all twin pairs, and individuals were classified as current, former or never smokers. Library method: 5' RACE. Preparation of each TCR library used about 3,200 ng of total RNA. For each sample, cDNA synthesis with SMARTScribe reverse transcriptase was split into eight separate reactions. During cDNA synthesis, unique molecular identifiers containing a 6-nucleotide sample barcode were introduced by template switching. Amplification of TCRalpha and TCRbeta cDNA involved two nested PCRs of approximately 16 and 10 cycles, and each PCR was followed by bead purification. Before amplification, the cDNA was treated with uracil DNA-glycosylase and purified using the QIAquick PCR purification kit. In the second PCR, Illumina TruSeq-compatible adapters and sample-specific barcodes were added. TapeStation and Qubit were used to check library quality and concentration, and 4 to 6.5 ng of each library went into the pool. Pooled libraries were sequenced on an Illumina HiSeq2500 single-index Rapid Run with 2 x 100 bp reads and custom sequencing primers. Under the source paper's analysis protocol: UMI-based consensus assembly with MiGEC version 1.2.6 was used to correct PCR and sequencing errors. MiXCR version 2.1.1 was used for V(D)J alignment, clonotype assembly and CDR3 extraction. To normalise gene usage, clonotype sharing and MAIT/NKT TCR abundance, the analysis used the top 1000, 10 000 and 20 000 clonotypes per sample. Diversity was computed as the inverse Simpson index with the vegan R package after downsampling to 27 000 UMIs. Paired Mann-Whitney U tests were applied to discordant twin pairs, with Benjamini-Hochberg correction for multiple testing. Through TCRdb reprocessing, the reads give one entry per CDR3 protein sequence; DNA is omitted. The V and J calls shown here were made by TCRdb, not taken from the authors' results. In this sample's table one finds approximately 210,000 distinct CDR3 sequences. Clones ranked in the top ten supply roughly 8% of the sample.

The sample comes from a study of monozygotic twins with inflammatory bowel disease (dated by TCRdb to between 2018 and 2020). Context from the whole study: In total, around 28 monozygotic twin pairs made up the full study: 19 Danish pairs, all IBD-discordant, plus nine German pairs, of which four were IBD-concordant and five were IBD-discordant. Within discordant pairs, disease-associated traits were sought mainly by comparing IBD patients with their genetically identical healthy co-twins. Each individual had, on average, about 151 000 unique TCRalpha sequences and 181 000 unique TCRbeta sequences available for analysis. Here is what the overall study found, with its caveats: Concordant and discordant twins showed no difference in repertoire similarity, possibly because of limited statistical power. Compared with healthy twins, IBD patients shared fewer clonotypes with other individuals, and the difference was most pronounced in patients with signs of disease activity. Different T cell subtypes could not be distinguished in the analysis. No single strong signal or clonotype linked to IBD turned up in the results, so the idea that one exists was not supported. Because patients received different immunosuppressive treatments, the repertoires may have picked up extra background noise and variability between individuals. A decrease in TCRbeta repertoire diversity, as measured by inverse Simpson index, was observed in IBD patients compared with their healthy co-twins.

Spanning cysteine to phenylalanine, the CDR3 consists of 13 amino acids. No DNA is listed. Via the germline V gene (reference sequence), CDR1 is LNHDA and CDR2 SQIVND. Sequenced input: blood. This sequence originates from a human donor with ulcerative colitis or Crohn's disease, or a healthy co-twin of an affected twin (not recorded which). The chain was built from TRBV19 and TRBJ2-5; there is no DNA to check the TCRdb D call of TRBD2. The CDR3 here reads CATKTSGQETQYF.